This T cell receptor (beta chain) was sequenced for a study of cytomegalovirus exposure and HLA in healthy donors. Using immunoSEQ multiplex PCR, the repertoire was profiled, and TCRdb retains in-frame clones only, with some absent. The table records approximately 120,000 clones, 90% to 95% of them present only once. This clone was observed a few times. What it binds is unknown. CDR1 is SGDLS and CDR2 is YYNGEE in the germline V gene. V was cut by 0 bases and J by 4 bases, with 13 bases left in between. CDR3 size: 16 residues. Study-level results: One later analysis, an examination of the roughly 130 validation repertoires, found that first-cohort TCR clusters tended to co-occur in them.

These donors were members of the approximately 120-subject validation cohort, a group separate from the approximately 620-subject first cohort. This rearrangement joins TRBV9 to TRBJ2-2; the D gene is possibly TRBD2 (5 bases). Sequencing input: PBMCs. The receptor's source is a woman under 30 in good health and CMV-seronegative. The CDR3 sequence is CASSVGLEGSTGELFF. The CDR3 nucleotides are TGTGCCAGCAGCGTAGGGCTTGAGGGTTCCACCGGGGAGCTGTTTTTT. Looking up the rest from reference TRBV9 and TRBJ2-2 gives the full variable domain: DSGVTQTPKHLITATGQRVTLRCSPRSGDLSVYWYQQSLDQGLQFLIQYYNGEERAKGNILERFSAQQFPDLHSELNLSSLELGDSALYFCASSVGLEGSTGELFFGEGSRLTVL.